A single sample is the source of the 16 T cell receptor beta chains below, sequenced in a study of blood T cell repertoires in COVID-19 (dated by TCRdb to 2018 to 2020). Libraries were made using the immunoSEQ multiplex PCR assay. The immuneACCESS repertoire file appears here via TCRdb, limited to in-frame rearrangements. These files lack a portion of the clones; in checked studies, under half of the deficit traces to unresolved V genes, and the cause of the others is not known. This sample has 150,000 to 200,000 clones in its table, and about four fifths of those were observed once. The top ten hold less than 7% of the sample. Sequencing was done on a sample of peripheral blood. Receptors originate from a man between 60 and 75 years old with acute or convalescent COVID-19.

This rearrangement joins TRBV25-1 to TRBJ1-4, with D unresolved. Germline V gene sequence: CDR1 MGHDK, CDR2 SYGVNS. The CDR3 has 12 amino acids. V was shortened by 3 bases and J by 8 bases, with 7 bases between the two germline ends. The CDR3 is CASSDILEKLFF. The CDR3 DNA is TGTGCCAGCAGTGATATACTAGAAAAACTGTTTTTT.

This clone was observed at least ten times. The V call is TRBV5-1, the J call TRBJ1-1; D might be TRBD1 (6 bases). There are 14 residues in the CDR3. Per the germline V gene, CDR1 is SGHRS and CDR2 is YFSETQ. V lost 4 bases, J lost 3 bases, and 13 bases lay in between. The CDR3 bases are TGCGCCAGCAGCCAAGACAGGACTTACACTGAAGCTTTCTTT. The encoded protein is CASSQDRTYTEAFF. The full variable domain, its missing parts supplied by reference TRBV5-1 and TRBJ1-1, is KAGVTQTPRYLIKTRGQQVTLSCSPISGHRSVSWYQQTPGQGLQFLFEYFSETQRNKGNFPGRFSGRQFSNSRSEMNVSTLELGDSALYLCASSQDRTYTEAFFGQGTRLTVV.

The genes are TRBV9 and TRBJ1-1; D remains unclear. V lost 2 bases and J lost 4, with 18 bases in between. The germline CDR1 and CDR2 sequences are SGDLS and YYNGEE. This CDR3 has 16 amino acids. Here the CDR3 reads CASSVSPSPRGTEAFF. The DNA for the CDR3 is TGTGCCAGCAGCGTGTCGCCCAGTCCTCGGGGCACTGAAGCTTTCTTT.

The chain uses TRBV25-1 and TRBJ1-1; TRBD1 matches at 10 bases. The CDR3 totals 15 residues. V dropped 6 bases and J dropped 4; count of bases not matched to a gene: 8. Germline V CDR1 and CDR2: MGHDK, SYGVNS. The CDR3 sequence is CASSIPGQGITEAFF. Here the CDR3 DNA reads TGTGCCAGCAGCATTCCGGGACAGGGGATCACTGAAGCTTTCTTT. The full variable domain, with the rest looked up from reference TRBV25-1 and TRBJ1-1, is EADIYQTPRYLVIGTGKKITLECSQTMGHDKMYWYQQDPGMELHLIHYSYGVNSTEKGDLSSESTVSRIRTEHFPLTLESARPSHTSQYLCASSIPGQGITEAFFGQGTRLTVV.

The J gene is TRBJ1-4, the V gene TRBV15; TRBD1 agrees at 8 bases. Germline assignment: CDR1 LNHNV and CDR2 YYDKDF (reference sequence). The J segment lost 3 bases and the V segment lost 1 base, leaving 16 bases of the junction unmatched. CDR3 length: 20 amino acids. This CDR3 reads CATSRAPPGTGGPSNEKLFF. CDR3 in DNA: TGTGCCACCAGCAGAGCCCCACCCGGGACAGGTGGTCCTTCTAATGAAAAACTGTTTTTT.

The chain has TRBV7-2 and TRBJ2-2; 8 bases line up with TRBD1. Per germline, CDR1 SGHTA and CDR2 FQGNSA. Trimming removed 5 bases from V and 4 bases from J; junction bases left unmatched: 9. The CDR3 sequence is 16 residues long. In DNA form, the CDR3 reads TGTGCCAGCAGCCACTCCCAGGGGGCAAGCACCGGGGAGCTGTTTTTT. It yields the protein CASSHSQGASTGELFF.

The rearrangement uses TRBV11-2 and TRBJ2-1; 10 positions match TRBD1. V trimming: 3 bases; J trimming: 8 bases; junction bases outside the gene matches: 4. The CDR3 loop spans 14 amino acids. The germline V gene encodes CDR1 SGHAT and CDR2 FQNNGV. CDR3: CASSFGQGGYEQFF. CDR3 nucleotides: TGTGCCAGCAGCTTTGGACAGGGGGGGTATGAGCAGTTCTTC.

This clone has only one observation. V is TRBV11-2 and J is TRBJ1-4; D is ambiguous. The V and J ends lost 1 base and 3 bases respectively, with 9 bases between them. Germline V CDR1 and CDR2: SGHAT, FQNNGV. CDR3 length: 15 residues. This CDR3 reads CASSLAGESNEKLFF. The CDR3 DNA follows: TGTGCCAGCAGCTTAGCTGGAGAATCTAATGAAAAACTGTTTTTT.

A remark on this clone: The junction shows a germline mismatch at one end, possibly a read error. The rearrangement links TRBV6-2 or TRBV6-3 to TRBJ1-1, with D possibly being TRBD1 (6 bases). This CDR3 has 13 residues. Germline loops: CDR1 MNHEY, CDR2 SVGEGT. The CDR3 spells CASSSLRDMSFSF. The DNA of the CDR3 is TGTGCCAGCAGTTCACTTCGGGACATGTCATTTTCCTTT.

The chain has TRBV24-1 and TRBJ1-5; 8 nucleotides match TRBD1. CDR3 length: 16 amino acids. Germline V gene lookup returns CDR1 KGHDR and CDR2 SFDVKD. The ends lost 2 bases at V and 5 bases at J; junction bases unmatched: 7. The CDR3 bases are TGTGCCACCAGTGATTCCGCAGGGGGCTGGGATCAGCCCCAGCATTTT. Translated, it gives CATSDSAGGWDQPQHF.

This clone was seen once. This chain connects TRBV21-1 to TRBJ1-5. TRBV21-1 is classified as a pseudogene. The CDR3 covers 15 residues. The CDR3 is CASSERRYSNQPQHF. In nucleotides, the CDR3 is TGTGCCAGCAGCGAAAGGAGATATAGCAATCAGCCCCAGCATTTT.

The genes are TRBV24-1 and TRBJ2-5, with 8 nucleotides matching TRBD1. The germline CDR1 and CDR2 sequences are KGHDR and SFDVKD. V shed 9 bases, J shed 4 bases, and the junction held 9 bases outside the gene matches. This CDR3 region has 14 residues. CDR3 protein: CATRGQGTAETQYF. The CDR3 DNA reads TGTGCCACCCGAGGACAGGGAACAGCAGAGACCCAGTACTTC.

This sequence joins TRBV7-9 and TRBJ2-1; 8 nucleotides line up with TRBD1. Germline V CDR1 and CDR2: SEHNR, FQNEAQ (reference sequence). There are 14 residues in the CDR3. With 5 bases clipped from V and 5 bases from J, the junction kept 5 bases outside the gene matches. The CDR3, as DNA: TGTGCCAGCAGCCAGGGACAGGTCAACAATGAGCAGTTCTTC. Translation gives CASSQGQVNNEQFF. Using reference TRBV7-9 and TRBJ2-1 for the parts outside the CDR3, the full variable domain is DTGVSQNPRHKITKRGQNVTFRCDPISEHNRLYWYRQTLGQGPEFLTYFQNEAQLEKSRLLSDRFSAERPKGSFSTLEIQRTEQGDSAMYLCASSQGQVNNEQFFGPGTRLTVL.

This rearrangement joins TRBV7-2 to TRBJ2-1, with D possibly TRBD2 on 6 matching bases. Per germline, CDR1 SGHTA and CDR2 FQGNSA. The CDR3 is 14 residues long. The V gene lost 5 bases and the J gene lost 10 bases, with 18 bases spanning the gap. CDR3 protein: CASSPRLEGGEQFF. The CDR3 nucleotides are TGTGCCAGCAGCCCCAGACTAGAAGGAGGAGAGCAGTTCTTC. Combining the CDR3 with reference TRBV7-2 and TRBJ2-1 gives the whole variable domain GAGVSQSPSNKVTEKGKDVELRCDPISGHTALYWYRQSLGQGLEFLIYFQGNSAPDKSGLPSDRFSAERTGGSVSTLTIQRTQQEDSAVYLCASSPRLEGGEQFFGPGTRLTVL.

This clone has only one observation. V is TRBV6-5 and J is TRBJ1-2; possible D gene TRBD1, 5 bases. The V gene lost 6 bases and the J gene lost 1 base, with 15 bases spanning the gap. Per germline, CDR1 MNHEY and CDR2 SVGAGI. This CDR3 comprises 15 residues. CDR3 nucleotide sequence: TGTGCCAGCAGGATCGACAGAGCAAGTAACTATGGCTACACCTTC. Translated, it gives CASRIDRASNYGYTF.

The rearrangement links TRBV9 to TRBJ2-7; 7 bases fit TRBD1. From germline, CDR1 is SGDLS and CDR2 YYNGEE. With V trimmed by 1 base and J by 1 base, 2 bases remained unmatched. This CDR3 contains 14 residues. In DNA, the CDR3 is TGTGCCAGCAGCGTATCGGGACAGTCCTACGAGCAGTACTTC. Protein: CASSVSGQSYEQYF.